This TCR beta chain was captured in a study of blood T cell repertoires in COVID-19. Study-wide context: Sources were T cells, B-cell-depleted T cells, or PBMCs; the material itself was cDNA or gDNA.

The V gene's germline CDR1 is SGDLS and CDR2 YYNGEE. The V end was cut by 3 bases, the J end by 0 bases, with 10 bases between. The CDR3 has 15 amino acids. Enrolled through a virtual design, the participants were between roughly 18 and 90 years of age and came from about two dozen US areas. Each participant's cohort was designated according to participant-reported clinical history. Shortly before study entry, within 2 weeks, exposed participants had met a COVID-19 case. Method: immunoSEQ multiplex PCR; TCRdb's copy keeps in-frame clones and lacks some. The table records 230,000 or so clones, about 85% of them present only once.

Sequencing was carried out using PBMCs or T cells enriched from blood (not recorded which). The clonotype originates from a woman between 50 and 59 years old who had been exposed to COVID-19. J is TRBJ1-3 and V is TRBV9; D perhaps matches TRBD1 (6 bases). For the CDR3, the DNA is TGTGCCAGCAGCGCAGGGGCCCGCTCTGGAAACACCATATATTTT. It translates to CASSAGARSGNTIYF.